This TCR beta chain is from a study of cytomegalovirus exposure and HLA in healthy donors. Overall study results and limits: CMV serostatus was the sole immune exposure data available. Prior analysis indicated that the majority of TCR beta V segments exhibited productivity approximately 87% or approximately 30% of the time. Presence/absence analyses rested on an assumption that sequencing depth was roughly uniform across donors. Follow-up analysis later connected one missense variant in DCLRE1C with trimming of TCR beta V- and J-genes.

Worth noting for this clone: Its antigen is currently unknown.

This CDR3 has 16 amino acids. Germline assignment: CDR1 SNHLY and CDR2 FYNNEI. V shed 6 bases and J 0 bases; nucleotides not matched to a gene: 5. 13 Jbeta primers and 60 Vbeta primers were used for the PCR. This table comes from immunoSEQ multiplex PCR, and its TCRdb copy is limited to in-frame clones, with some not included. The table shows around 150,000 clones, with 77% occurring only once. Sequences were obtained from PBMCs. This chain connects TRBV2 to TRBJ2-3, with 11 bases matching TRBD2. This sequence was found in a woman aged 40 to 50 in good health and CMV-seropositive. CDR3 loop: CASRWGLAASTDTQYF. CDR3 in DNA: TGTGCCAGCAGGTGGGGACTAGCGGCTAGCACAGATACGCAGTATTTT.